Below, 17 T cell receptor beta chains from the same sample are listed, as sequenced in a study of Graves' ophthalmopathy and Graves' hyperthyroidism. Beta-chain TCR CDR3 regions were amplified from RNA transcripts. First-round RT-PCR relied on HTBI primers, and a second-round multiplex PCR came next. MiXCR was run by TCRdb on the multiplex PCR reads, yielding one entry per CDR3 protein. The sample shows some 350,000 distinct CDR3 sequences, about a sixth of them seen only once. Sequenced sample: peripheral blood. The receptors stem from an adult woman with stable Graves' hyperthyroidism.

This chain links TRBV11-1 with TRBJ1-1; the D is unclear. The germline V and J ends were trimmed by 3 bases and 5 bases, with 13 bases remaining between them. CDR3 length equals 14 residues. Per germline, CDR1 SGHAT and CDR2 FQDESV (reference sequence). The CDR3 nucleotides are TGTGCCAGCAGCTTTGCGACGGGAAGGACTGAAGCTTTCTTT. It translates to CASSFATGRTEAFF.

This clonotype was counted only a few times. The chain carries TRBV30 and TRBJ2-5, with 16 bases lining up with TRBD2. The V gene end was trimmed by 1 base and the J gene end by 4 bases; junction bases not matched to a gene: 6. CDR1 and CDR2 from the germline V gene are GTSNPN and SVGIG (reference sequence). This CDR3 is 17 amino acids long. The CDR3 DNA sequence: TGTGCCTGGAGTGAGTCCGGGACTAGCGGGAGGGGAGAGACCCAGTACTTC. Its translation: CAWSESGTSGRGETQYF.

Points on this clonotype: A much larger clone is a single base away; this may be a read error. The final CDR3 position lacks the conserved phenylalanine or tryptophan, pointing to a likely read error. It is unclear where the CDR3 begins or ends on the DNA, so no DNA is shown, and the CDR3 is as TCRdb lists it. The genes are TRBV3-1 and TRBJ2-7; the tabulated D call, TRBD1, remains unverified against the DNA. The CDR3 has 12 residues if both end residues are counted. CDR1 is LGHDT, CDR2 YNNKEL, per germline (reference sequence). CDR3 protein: CSSSPETGPNFC.

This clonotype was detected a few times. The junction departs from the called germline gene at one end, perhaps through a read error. CDR3 region: CASSYLEGEINIKYF. CDR3 nucleotide sequence: TGTGCCAGCAGTTACTTGGAGGGGGAGATAAACATTAAGTACTTC. V usage is TRBV6-2 or TRBV6-3 and J usage is TRBJ2-4; D is perhaps TRBD1 or TRBD2 (6 bases each). Germline V gives CDR1 MNHEY, CDR2 SVGEGT. The CDR3 length is 15 residues.

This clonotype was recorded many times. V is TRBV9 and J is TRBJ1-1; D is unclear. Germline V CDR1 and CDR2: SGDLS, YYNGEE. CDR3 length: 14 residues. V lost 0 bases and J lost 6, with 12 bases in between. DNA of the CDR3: TGTGCCAGCAGCGTAGATTCTACCCGCTCTGAAGCTTTCTTT. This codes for CASSVDSTRSEAFF.

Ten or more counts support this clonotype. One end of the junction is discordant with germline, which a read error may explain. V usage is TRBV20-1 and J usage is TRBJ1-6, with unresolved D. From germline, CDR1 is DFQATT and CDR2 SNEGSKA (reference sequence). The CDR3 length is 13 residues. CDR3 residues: CSARQNYNSPPHF. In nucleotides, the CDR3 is TGCAGTGCTAGACAAAACTATAATTCACCCCCCCACTTT.

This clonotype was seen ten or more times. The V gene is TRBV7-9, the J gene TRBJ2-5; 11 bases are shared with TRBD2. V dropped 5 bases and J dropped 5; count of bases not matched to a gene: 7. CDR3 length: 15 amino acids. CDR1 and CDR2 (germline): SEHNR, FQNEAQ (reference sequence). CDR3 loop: CASSPRTSGWETQYF. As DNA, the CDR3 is TGTGCCAGCAGCCCGCGGACTAGCGGGTGGGAGACCCAGTACTTC. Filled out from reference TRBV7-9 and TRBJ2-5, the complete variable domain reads DTGVSQNPRHKITKRGQNVTFRCDPISEHNRLYWYRQTLGQGPEFLTYFQNEAQLEKSRLLSDRFSAERPKGSFSTLEIQRTEQGDSAMYLCASSPRTSGWETQYFGPGTRLLVL.

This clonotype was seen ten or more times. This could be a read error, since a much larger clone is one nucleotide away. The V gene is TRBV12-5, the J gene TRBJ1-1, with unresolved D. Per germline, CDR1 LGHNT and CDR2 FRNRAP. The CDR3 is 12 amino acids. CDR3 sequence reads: CASGRDVSEALF. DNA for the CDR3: TGTGCTAGTGGCCGAGACGTTAGTGAAGCTCTCTTT.

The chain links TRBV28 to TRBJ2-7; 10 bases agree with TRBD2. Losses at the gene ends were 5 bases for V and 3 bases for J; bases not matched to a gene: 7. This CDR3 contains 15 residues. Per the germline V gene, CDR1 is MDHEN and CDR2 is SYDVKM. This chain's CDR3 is CASSPGTSVYYEQYF. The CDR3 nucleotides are TGTGCCAGCAGTCCCGGGACTAGCGTTTACTACGAGCAGTACTTC.

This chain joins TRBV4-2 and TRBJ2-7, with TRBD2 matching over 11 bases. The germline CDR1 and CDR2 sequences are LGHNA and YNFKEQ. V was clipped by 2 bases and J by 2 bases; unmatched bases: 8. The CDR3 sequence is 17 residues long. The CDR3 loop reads CASSQTSFSGRAYEQYF. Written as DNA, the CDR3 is TGTGCCAGCAGCCAAACTTCCTTTAGCGGGAGGGCCTACGAGCAGTACTTC.

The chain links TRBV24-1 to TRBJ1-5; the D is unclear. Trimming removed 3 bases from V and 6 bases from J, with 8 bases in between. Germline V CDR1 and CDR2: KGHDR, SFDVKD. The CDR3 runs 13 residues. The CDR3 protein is CATSDGRSQPQHF. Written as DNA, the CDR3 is TGTGCCACCAGTGATGGTCGAAGTCAGCCCCAGCATTTT.

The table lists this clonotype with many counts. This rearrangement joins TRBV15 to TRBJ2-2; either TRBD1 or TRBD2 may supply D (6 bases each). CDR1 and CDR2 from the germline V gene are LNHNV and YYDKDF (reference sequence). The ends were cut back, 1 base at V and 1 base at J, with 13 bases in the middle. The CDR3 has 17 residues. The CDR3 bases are TGTGCCACCAGCAGAGTAGGGGGTAGCGGGAACACCGGGGAGCTGTTTTTT. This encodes CATSRVGGSGNTGELFF.

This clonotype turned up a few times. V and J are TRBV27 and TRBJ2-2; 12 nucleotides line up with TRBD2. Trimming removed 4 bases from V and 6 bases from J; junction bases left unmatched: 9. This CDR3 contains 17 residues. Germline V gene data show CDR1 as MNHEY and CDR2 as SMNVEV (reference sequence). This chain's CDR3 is CASSSSSLAGGPGELFF. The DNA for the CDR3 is TGTGCCAGCAGTTCCTCTTCCCTAGCGGGAGGGCCCGGGGAGCTGTTTTTT.

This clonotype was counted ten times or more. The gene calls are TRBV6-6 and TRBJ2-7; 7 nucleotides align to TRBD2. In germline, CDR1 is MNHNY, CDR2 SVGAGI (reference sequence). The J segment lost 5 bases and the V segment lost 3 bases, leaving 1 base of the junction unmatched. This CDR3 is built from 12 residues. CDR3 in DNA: TGTGCCAGCAGTTATGCGGGGGACGAGCAGTACTTC. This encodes CASSYAGDEQYF.

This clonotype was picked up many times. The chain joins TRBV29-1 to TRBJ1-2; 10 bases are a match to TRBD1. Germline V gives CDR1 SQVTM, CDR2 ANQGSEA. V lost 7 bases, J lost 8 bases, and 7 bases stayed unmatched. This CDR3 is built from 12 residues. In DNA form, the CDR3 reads TGCAGCGCCGGGACAGGGGCCCGCGGCTACACCTTC. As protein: CSAGTGARGYTF. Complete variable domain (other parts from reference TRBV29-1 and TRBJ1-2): SAVISQKPSRDICQRGTSLTIQCQVDSQVTMMFWYRQQPGQSLTLIATANQGSEATYESGFVIDKFPISRPNLTFSTLTVSNMSPEDSSIYLCSAGTGARGYTFGSGTRLTVV.

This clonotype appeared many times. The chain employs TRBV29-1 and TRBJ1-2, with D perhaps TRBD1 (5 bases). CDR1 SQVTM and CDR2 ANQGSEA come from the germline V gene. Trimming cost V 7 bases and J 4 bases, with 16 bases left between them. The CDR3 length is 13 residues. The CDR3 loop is CSAAGLLSYGYTF. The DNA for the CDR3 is TGCAGCGCCGCGGGACTCCTTTCCTATGGCTACACCTTC.

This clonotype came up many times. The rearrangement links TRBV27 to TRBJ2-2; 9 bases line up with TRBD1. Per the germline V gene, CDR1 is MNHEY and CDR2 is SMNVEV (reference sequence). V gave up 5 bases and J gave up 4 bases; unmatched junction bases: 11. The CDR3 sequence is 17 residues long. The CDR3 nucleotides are TGTGCCAGCAGTCTCCGGGACAGGGTCGGGAGCACCGGGGAGCTGTTTTTT. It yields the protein CASSLRDRVGSTGELFF.